This TCR beta chain was retrieved from a study of CD4 T cells in relation to SARS-CoV-2 and coronaviruses listed by TCRdb under 2021. Some background on the complete study: Patient-derived lymphoblastoid cell lines were used to map the HLA restriction of shared crossreactive spike epitopes. At the level of individual TCR clonotypes, the study evaluated whether memory CD4+ T cells crossreact between the spike proteins of SARS-CoV-2 and those of common cold coronaviruses. Samples from a few pre-COVID donors and the naive versus memory experiments were sequenced with the Adaptive Biotechnologies TCR-sequencing kit; other data were Illumina-based. A different, Illumina-based TCR-beta assay was used to sequence expansion assays from other donors in the study. On the study overall, not on this receptor specifically: Sequencing naive versus memory cells indicated that the assay picks up memory recall responses, not primary responses primed during culture. Roughly 70% of donors had memory CD4+ clonotypes that crossrecognized SARS-CoV-2 and at least one common cold coronavirus spike. The study was constrained by small numbers of patients and of tested TCRs. No donor contributed both pre-pandemic and post-infection samples, which limited tracing the source of pre-existing responses. Compared with monoreactive clones, crossreactive clones had significantly weaker SARS-CoV-2-driven expansion, a result consistent with antigenic imprinting. Crossreactivity analysis was centred on spike protein, so crossreactivity against other viral proteins was not assessed.

DNA from uncultured naive and memory CD4+ T cells underwent immunoSEQ TCR-beta sequencing at deep resolution. The original methods were these. During preprocessing, nonproductive sequences were removed, along with CDR3s that did not begin with C, did not end with F or W, or were shorter than 7 amino acids. Cultured and uncultured naive and memory CD4+ repertoires were searched for previously identified spike- and CEF-reactive CDR3s. CDR3 homology was quantified as pairwise Levenshtein distance, calculated with the stringdist R package after three terminal residues were trimmed from each end. Entries here come from immuneACCESS through TCRdb and include only in-frame sequences with V and J called. Some clones fail to appear in such tables; in the studies checked, an unresolved V gene covers under half of the shortfall, and the cause of the remainder is unknown. For V, J and clone size, that table is used; D and trimming come from the DNA. This sample holds more than 50,000 clones; 86% were observed only once. In total, the top ten clones hold roughly 1.5% of the sample.

CD4+ T cells from unexposed donors were collected before the COVID-19 pandemic (2011-2018). Naive and memory CD4+ T cells were separated from cryopreserved PBMCs by CD4 enrichment followed by EasySep naive CD4+ T cell enrichment. The leukapheresis product for the unexposed donors was obtained through commercial purchase. Ficoll-Paque PLUS gradient centrifugation was used to isolate PBMCs from either whole blood or leukapheresis product. PBMCs were either cryopreserved at -140 degrees C or used fresh in the expansion assay. The QIAamp Micro DNA Kit was used to extract genomic DNA from the CD4+ T cells. Points on this clone: The specificity of this receptor is unknown. Qualities for individual bases were not recorded, and no much larger clone is one base off.

CDR1 and CDR2 (SGHRS, YFSETQ) derive from the germline V gene. After removal of 6 bases from V and 4 bases from J, the junction retains 12 bases not matched to a gene. The CDR3 covers 17 residues, taking in both the cysteine and the phenylalanine. Of all the DNA, just the CDR3 is kept, 51 bases in frame from base 1. Rearrangement joined TRBV5-1 to TRBJ2-3; 12 central bases correspond to TRBD1. The receptor's source is a human donor in good health. Sequencing was performed on memory CD4+ T cells from PBMCs. The cell subset or site label, as the study defines it: memory (non-naive) CD4+ T cells. The nucleotide sequence is given as TGCGCCAGCACCTCCAATATGGGACAGGGGGCCGCAGATACGCAGTATTTT. This codes for CASTSNMGQGAADTQYF.